The 32 T cell receptor beta chains below all came from one sample that was sequenced in a study of blood T cell repertoires in COVID-19. Sequenced by immunoSEQ multiplex PCR; TCRdb stores in-frame clones only, minus some. The sample records roughly 150,000 clones, about four fifths being singletons. Sequenced sample: peripheral blood. The receptors derive from a human donor with acute or convalescent COVID-19. The donor label of this sample is uncertain.

In regard to this clone: The same CDR3 also results from other DNA sequences found in this sample. The chain links TRBV5-6 to TRBJ2-2; 9 positions match TRBD1. The ends lost 2 bases at V and 8 bases at J; junction bases unmatched: 7. The CDR3 totals 15 residues. CDR1 and CDR2 from the germline V gene are SGHDT and YYEEEE. CDR3 bases: TGTGCCAGCAGCTTAGGGGACAGGGCGACTGGGGAGCTGTTTTTT. It is translated as CASSLGDRATGELFF. Full variable domain (remainder filled in from reference TRBV5-6 and TRBJ2-2): DAGVTQSPTHLIKTRGQQVTLRCSPKSGHDTVSWYQQALGQGPQFIFQYYEEEERQRGNFPDRFSGHQFPNYSSELNVNALLLGDSALYLCASSLGDRATGELFFGEGSRLTVL.

V usage is TRBV7-2 and J usage is TRBJ2-5, with 7 bases fitting TRBD2. CDR1 is SGHTA, CDR2 FQGNSA, per germline. With V trimmed by 4 bases and J by 4 bases, 6 bases remained unmatched. The CDR3 length is 14 residues. The CDR3 loop reads CASSSMGGTETQYF. The CDR3 DNA sequence: TGTGCCAGCAGCTCCATGGGGGGGACAGAGACCCAGTACTTC.

CDR3 nucleotides: TGTGCCATCAGCGACCCAGCGGCTAACACTGAAGCTTTCTTT. Residues: CAISDPAANTEAFF. V usage is TRBV10-3 and J usage is TRBJ1-1; no firm D call. Germline V gives CDR1 ENHRY, CDR2 SYGVKD. CDR3 size: 14 residues. V was clipped by 6 bases and J by 2 bases, with 13 bases between them.

V and J are TRBV5-1 and TRBJ1-4; 10 nucleotides agree with TRBD1. CDR1 is SGHRS, CDR2 YFSETQ, per germline. Trimming removed 6 bases from V and 7 bases from J; junction bases left unmatched: 9. The CDR3 covers 15 residues. CDR3 DNA sequence: TGCGCCAGCAAAAAGACAGGGGGCGAGAGTGAAAAACTGTTTTTT. The encoded protein is CASKKTGGESEKLFF. Based on the CDR3 plus reference TRBV5-1 and TRBJ1-4, the full variable domain is KAGVTQTPRYLIKTRGQQVTLSCSPISGHRSVSWYQQTPGQGLQFLFEYFSETQRNKGNFPGRFSGRQFSNSRSEMNVSTLELGDSALYLCASKKTGGESEKLFFGSGTQLSVL.

The gene calls are TRBV4-1 and TRBJ2-3; D possibly corresponds to TRBD2 (7 bases). Germline CDR1 MGHRA, CDR2 YSYEKL. CDR3 length equals 16 residues. V was trimmed by 5 bases and J by 2 bases, leaving 17 bases between them. This CDR3 reads CASSRGTAGATDTQYF. CDR3 DNA: TGCGCCAGCAGCAGGGGGACTGCGGGGGCCACAGATACGCAGTATTTT.

The chain carries TRBV19 and TRBJ1-1, with D unresolved. V lost 10 bases and J lost 0, with 15 bases in between. The CDR3 consists of 14 residues. The germline gives CDR1 LNHDA, CDR2 SQIVND (reference sequence). CDR3: CATRSGPMNTEAFF. The CDR3 coding sequence is TGTGCCACAAGATCTGGGCCAATGAACACTGAAGCTTTCTTT. The whole variable domain, remainder taken from reference TRBV19 and TRBJ1-1, is DGGITQSPKYLFRKEGQNVTLSCEQNLNHDAMYWYRQDPGQGLRLIYYSQIVNDFQKGDIAEGYSVSREKKESFPLTVTSAQKNPTAFYLCATRSGPMNTEAFFGQGTRLTVV.

This chain uses TRBV29-1 with TRBJ1-1; D is perhaps TRBD1 (5 bases). V was pared by 5 bases and J by 2 bases, with 15 bases between. CDR3 length equals 14 residues. Germline-derived CDR1 and CDR2 are SQVTM and ANQGSEA. The CDR3, as DNA: TGCAGCGTTCGGAGACAGACGACAAACACTGAAGCTTTCTTT. Translated, it gives CSVRRQTTNTEAFF. Combining the CDR3 with reference TRBV29-1 and TRBJ1-1 gives the whole variable domain SAVISQKPSRDICQRGTSLTIQCQVDSQVTMMFWYRQQPGQSLTLIATANQGSEATYESGFVIDKFPISRPNLTFSTLTVSNMSPEDSSIYLCSVRRQTTNTEAFFGQGTRLTVV.

This rearrangement joins TRBV5-6 to TRBJ2-2; TRBD1 aligns across 7 bases. The CDR3 has 14 amino acids. CDR1 and CDR2 from the germline V gene are SGHDT and YYEEEE. Trimming removed 3 bases from V and 4 bases from J; junction bases left unmatched: 3. CDR3 DNA: TGTGCCAGCAGCTACGACAGGGCCACCGGGGAGCTGTTTTTT. Encoded protein: CASSYDRATGELFF.

The sample holds a few counts of this clone. This sample also contains other DNA sequences that code for the same CDR3. The chain is built from TRBV4-2 and TRBJ1-3, with 10 bases identical to TRBD1. This CDR3 has 18 amino acids. Per the germline V gene, CDR1 is LGHNA and CDR2 is YNFKEQ. V shed 0 bases and J 1 base; nucleotides not matched to a gene: 6. CDR3 sequence (DNA): TGTGCCAGCAGCCAAGAACTAGGACAGGGGGGTTCTGGAAACACCATATATTTT. Translation gives CASSQELGQGGSGNTIYF.

This clone was observed a few times. The chain has TRBV5-1 and TRBJ1-1, with D perhaps TRBD1 (6 bases). V lost 2 bases and J 6 bases, leaving 11 bases between the germline ends. Germline V gene sequence: CDR1 SGHRS, CDR2 YFSETQ. This CDR3 spans 13 amino acids. The chain's CDR3 is CASSFGTTSEAFF. As DNA, the CDR3 is TGCGCCAGCAGCTTCGGGACAACCTCTGAAGCTTTCTTT.

The chain has TRBV10-1 and TRBJ2-2, with D uncertain. The CDR3 totals 13 residues. Per the germline V gene, CDR1 is WNHNN and CDR2 is SYGVQD (reference sequence). Trimming stripped 2 bases from V and 10 bases from J, with 11 bases between. The CDR3: CASSETERKELFF. The CDR3 DNA follows: TGCGCCAGCAGTGAGACGGAGAGAAAGGAGCTGTTTTTT.

The CDR3 loop reads CASTDDRQAPSPTSEQYF. The CDR3 DNA reads as TGTGCCAGCACGGACGATCGACAGGCCCCCTCACCTACGAGCGAGCAGTACTTC. The chain employs TRBV2 and TRBJ2-7, with D perhaps TRBD1 (6 bases). The CDR3 runs to 18 residues. Germline V gene lookup returns CDR1 SNHLY and CDR2 FYNNEI. The V end was cut by 7 bases, the J end by 6 bases, with 31 bases between.

The chain joins TRBV10-1 to TRBJ2-7, with unresolved D. Trimming took 0 bases from V and 2 from J, leaving 11 bases between them. This CDR3 comprises 15 residues. Per germline, CDR1 WNHNN and CDR2 SYGVQD (reference sequence). CDR3 amino acids: CASSESLAVAYEQYF. The CDR3 DNA reads as TGCGCCAGCAGTGAGTCGTTGGCCGTCGCCTACGAGCAGTACTTC.

The gene calls are TRBV18 and TRBJ1-1; tentatively, D is TRBD1 (6 bases). CDR1 and CDR2 (germline): KGHSH, LQKENI. Deletions cut 1 base from V and 2 bases from J, with 11 bases between. CDR3 length: 15 residues. The CDR3 spells CASSPRQVSNTEAFF. The CDR3 bases are TGTGCCAGCTCACCACGACAGGTCAGCAACACTGAAGCTTTCTTT.

The chain carries TRBV19 and TRBJ1-1; TRBD1 might be the D (5 bases). Germline V lookup: CDR1 LNHDA, CDR2 SQIVND (reference sequence). Deletions cut 5 bases from V and 10 bases from J, with 11 bases between. CDR3 length: 11 residues. The CDR3 region is CASSGHGPAFF. The CDR3 DNA reads TGTGCCAGTAGTGGACATGGTCCAGCTTTCTTT.

The V call is TRBV5-1, the J call TRBJ2-3, with a possible D match to TRBD1 (5 bases). This CDR3 spans 16 amino acids. Trimming took off 4 bases at V and 1 base at J, with 16 bases between the two ends. Per germline, CDR1 SGHRS and CDR2 YFSETQ. Here the CDR3 reads CASSPPVGLGTDTQYF. In nucleotides, the CDR3 is TGCGCCAGCAGCCCCCCGGTGGGGCTTGGCACAGATACGCAGTATTTT. Variable domain in full (rest from reference TRBV5-1 and TRBJ2-3): KAGVTQTPRYLIKTRGQQVTLSCSPISGHRSVSWYQQTPGQGLQFLFEYFSETQRNKGNFPGRFSGRQFSNSRSEMNVSTLELGDSALYLCASSPPVGLGTDTQYFGPGTRLTVL.

This rearrangement joins TRBV11-2 to TRBJ2-1; D possibly corresponds to TRBD2 (5 bases). The CDR3 has 15 residues. The V end lost 1 base, the J end lost 8 bases, and 15 bases lay between the germline ends. The V gene's germline CDR1 is SGHAT and CDR2 FQNNGV. The CDR3: CASSLVPGMEDEQFF. The CDR3 DNA reads as TGTGCCAGCAGCTTAGTGCCGGGAATGGAAGATGAGCAGTTCTTC.

This clone was recorded once. V gene TRBV11-2 combines with J gene TRBJ1-2, with TRBD1 identical over 8 bases. CDR1 and CDR2 (germline): SGHAT, FQNNGV. V lost 1 base, J lost 4 bases, and 5 bases stayed unmatched. The CDR3 length is 15 residues. CDR3 sequence: CASSLVPGGGYGYTF. DNA of the CDR3: TGTGCCAGCAGCTTAGTACCAGGGGGCGGCTATGGCTACACCTTC.

Here the CDR3 reads CASRMWGGQPQHF. The CDR3 coding sequence is TGTGCCAGCCGCATGTGGGGGGGGCAGCCCCAGCATTTT. The chain combines TRBV28 with TRBJ1-5, with D possibly matching TRBD1 (5 bases). The CDR3 consists of 13 residues. The germline gives CDR1 MDHEN, CDR2 SYDVKM. V shed 8 bases and J shed 7 bases, with 15 bases lying between them.

The gene calls are TRBV9 and TRBJ1-3, with 9 bases matching TRBD1. V shed 2 bases and J 0 bases; nucleotides not matched to a gene: 6. CDR1 and CDR2 (germline): SGDLS, YYNGEE. The CDR3 consists of 17 residues. Here the CDR3 reads CASSVTGTGSSGNTIYF. The CDR3 DNA follows: TGTGCCAGCAGCGTTACCGGGACAGGGAGCTCTGGAAACACCATATATTTT.

The rearrangement links TRBV6-5 to TRBJ2-7, with D possibly matching TRBD2 (5 bases). Trimming pared 7 bases from V and 0 bases from J, leaving 13 bases between. The germline V gene has CDR1 MNHEY and CDR2 SVGAGI. The CDR3 consists of 14 residues. The DNA for the CDR3 is TGTGCCAGCACCCCCGGAGGCACCTCCTACGAGCAGTACTTC. Its translation: CASTPGGTSYEQYF.

This chain joins TRBV5-1 and TRBJ1-4, with D unresolved. The CDR3 loop spans 15 amino acids. The germline V gene encodes CDR1 SGHRS and CDR2 YFSETQ. Trimming removed 0 bases from V and 3 bases from J, with 9 bases in between. CDR3 nucleotides: TGCGCCAGCAGCTTGGTTGCGGGCCCTAATGAAAAACTGTTTTTT. Protein product: CASSLVAGPNEKLFF. Full variable domain (remainder filled in from reference TRBV5-1 and TRBJ1-4): KAGVTQTPRYLIKTRGQQVTLSCSPISGHRSVSWYQQTPGQGLQFLFEYFSETQRNKGNFPGRFSGRQFSNSRSEMNVSTLELGDSALYLCASSLVAGPNEKLFFGSGTQLSVL.

This clone was seen once. The rearrangement uses TRBV5-1 and TRBJ2-1, with TRBD2 as a possible D gene (6 bases). From germline, CDR1 is SGHRS and CDR2 YFSETQ. This CDR3 is 14 amino acids long. The V end lost 0 bases, the J end lost 5 bases, and 9 bases lay between the germline ends. The CDR3 loop reads CASSLAGRNNEQFF. The CDR3 bases are TGCGCCAGCAGCTTGGCAGGGAGGAACAATGAGCAGTTCTTC.

The V gene is TRBV9, the J gene TRBJ2-3; D not certain. The CDR3 contains 16 residues. Germline V gives CDR1 SGDLS, CDR2 YYNGEE. Trimming pared 0 bases from V and 0 bases from J, leaving 11 bases between. The CDR3 sequence: CASSVGALASTDTQYF. For the CDR3, the DNA is TGTGCCAGCAGCGTAGGGGCACTCGCTAGCACAGATACGCAGTATTTT.

This clone was counted only a few times. The gene calls are TRBV16 and TRBJ2-2, with 8 bases that match TRBD1. The J segment lost 4 bases and the V segment lost 4 bases, leaving 5 bases of the junction unmatched. The germline V gene encodes CDR1 KGHSY and CDR2 FQNENV. CDR3 length: 15 residues. The CDR3 region is CASSPPGGSTGELFF. In nucleotides, the CDR3 is TGTGCCAGCAGCCCGCCAGGGGGCTCCACCGGGGAGCTGTTTTTT.

The chain is built from TRBV6-5 and TRBJ1-1; D call uncertain. Trimming removed 6 bases from V and 0 bases from J, with 11 bases in between. CDR1 MNHEY and CDR2 SVGAGI come from the germline V gene. The CDR3 loop spans 14 amino acids. DNA for the CDR3: TGTGCCAGCAGGTTACAGCCTGTGAACACTGAAGCTTTCTTT. It encodes CASRLQPVNTEAFF.

This sequence joins TRBV7-3 and TRBJ1-6; TRBD1 is a possible D gene (5 bases). The CDR3 is made up of 16 amino acids. CDR1 SGHTA and CDR2 FQGTGA come from the germline V gene. V shed 6 bases and J shed 9 bases, with 21 bases lying between them. CDR3 protein: CASSSKARGLLSPLHF. The CDR3 DNA is TGTGCCAGCAGTTCGAAAGCCCGGGGGTTGCTTTCACCCCTCCACTTT.

This clone has a single count. The rearrangement joins TRBV3-1 (or the pseudogene TRBV3-2) to TRBJ2-7; D is perhaps TRBD1 (6 bases). The CDR3 spans 15 residues. The V gene's germline CDR1 is LGHDT and CDR2 YNNKEL (reference sequence). The V gene lost 3 bases and the J gene lost 5 bases, with 17 bases spanning the gap. CDR3 amino acids: CASSHVGTRPNEQYF. The CDR3 DNA follows: TGTGCCAGCAGCCATGTCGGGACACGGCCCAACGAGCAGTACTTC.

This chain links TRBV6-5 with TRBJ2-7, with D perhaps TRBD1 (7 bases). Per germline, CDR1 MNHEY and CDR2 SVGAGI. V lost 6 bases and J 1 base, leaving 13 bases between the germline ends. The CDR3 loop spans 14 amino acids. CDR3 coding DNA: TGTGCCAGCAGCCCCCCAGGGGGGTCCTACGAGCAGTACTTC. As protein: CASSPPGGSYEQYF.

This chain links TRBV4-3 with TRBJ1-5, with 8 bases that match TRBD1. The CDR3 has 15 amino acids. V trimming: 3 bases; J trimming: 7 bases; junction bases outside the gene matches: 8. Germline loops: CDR1 LGHNA, CDR2 YSLEER. CDR3 coding DNA: TGCGCCAGCAGCCAGAGCAGGGGGCGAGCGCAGCCCCAGCATTTT. Translated: CASSQSRGRAQPQHF.

A few counts support this clone. This chain links TRBV10-1 with TRBJ1-1, with D possibly matching TRBD1 (5 bases). The CDR3 is 14 amino acids. The germline gives CDR1 WNHNN, CDR2 SYGVQD (reference sequence). Trimming took off 4 bases at V and 1 base at J, with 10 bases between the two ends. This chain's CDR3 is CASSGSTGNTEAFF. In DNA form, the CDR3 reads TGCGCCAGCAGTGGATCCACAGGGAACACTGAAGCTTTCTTT.

In DNA form, the CDR3 reads TGTGCCAGCAGCTTGTCTACAGCAAACACCGGGGAGCTGTTTTTT. Its protein product is CASSLSTANTGELFF. The J gene is TRBJ2-2, the V gene TRBV5-4; D call uncertain. Germline V CDR1 and CDR2: SGHNT, YYREEE (reference sequence). The CDR3 covers 15 residues. Trimming stripped 1 base from V and 2 bases from J, with 9 bases between.